This note documents a single TCR beta chain sequence. Its specificity is unknown. The sample is drawn from a study of radiotherapy plus CTLA-4 blockade in lung cancer. Study context: Among enrolled patients, less than 20% responded and 31% achieved disease control. Findings and caveats of the study: Clones derived from tumor TCRs expanded in blood after radiotherapy plus ipilimumab.

V lost 0 bases to trimming and J lost 6 bases, with 6 bases between them. Germline V lookup: CDR1 SGHNT, CDR2 YYREEE (reference sequence). The CDR3 runs 12 residues. Here immunoSEQ multiplex PCR was the method, and the copy in TCRdb shows in-frame clones only, minus some. The data show more than 90,000 clones, just over 85% seen once. Specimen: peripheral blood, collected from a patient treated with radiotherapy plus ipilimumab. V usage is TRBV5-4 and J usage is TRBJ1-2; no reliable D call. The sequence was collected from a human donor with non-small cell lung cancer that progressed on radiotherapy plus ipilimumab. For the CDR3, the DNA is TGTGCCAGCAGCTTGGTGGGAAATGGCTACACCTTC. Its protein is CASSLVGNGYTF. The full variable domain, in which reference TRBV5-4 and TRBJ1-2 provide the parts outside the CDR3, is ETGVTQSPTHLIKTRGQQVTLRCSSQSGHNTVSWYQQALGQGPQFIFQYYREEENGRGNFPPRFSGLQFPNYSSELNVNALELDDSALYLCASSLVGNGYTFGSGTRLTVV.